Listed below are T cell receptor beta chains from one sample, sequenced in a study of glioma-infiltrating T cells. One entry per CDR3 protein, called by TCRdb with MiXCR from the multiplex PCR reads. The sample includes approximately 190,000 distinct CDR3 sequences, approximately 30% seen only once; the top ten take 20%. Specimen: glioma tissue, nonneoplastic brain tissue, or PBMCs (not recorded which). The receptors come from a human donor with low-grade glioma or glioblastoma, undergoing nonglioma brain surgery, or in good health (not recorded which). The CDR3 runs from the conserved cysteine through the conserved F or W. D genes are given only for firm matches. Only part of the rows carry a size: once, few, many, or a class if the clone is expanded.

v_call,d_call,j_call,clone_size,cdr3_nt,cdr3_aa
TRBV4-1,TRBD1,TRBJ1-1,many,TGCGCCAGCAGCGAACAGACAGGGGTGGGCACTGAAGCTTTCTTT,CASSEQTGVGTEAFF
TRBV19,TRBD1,TRBJ1-5,many,TGTGCCAGTAAAGGCCAGGGGGATCAGCCCCAGCATTTT,CASKGQGDQPQHF
TRBV9,TRBD2,TRBJ2-5,few,TGTGCCAGCAGCCCGGGACTAGCGGCTCAAGAGACCCAGTACTTC,CASSPGLAAQETQYF
TRBV4-3,TRBD2,TRBJ2-1,many,TGCGCCAGCAGCCAAGCACTAGCGGGAGGGCTTGAGCAGTTCTTC,CASSQALAGGLEQFF
TRBV20-1,NA,TRBJ1-1,many,TGCAGTGCTAGAGATCCCGTGCGCCGCCTTATCGCTTTCTTT,CSARDPVRRLIAFF
TRBV27,NA,TRBJ2-3,NA,TGTGCCAGCAGACCGTACCCCGAGACTACCCAGAATACGCAGTATTTT,CASRPYPETTQNTQYF
TRBV24-1,NA,TRBJ1-5,many,TGTGCCACCAGTGACGGCAGCAATCAGCCCCAGCATTTT,CATSDGSNQPQHF
TRBV25-1,TRBD2,TRBJ2-3,NA,TGTGCCAGAAGTGAACGAATAGCGGGGGACACAGATACGCAGTATTTT,CARSERIAGDTDTQYF
TRBV18,TRBD1,TRBJ1-2,few,TGTGCCAGCTCACTATCCGGGACAGAGGGGGGCTACACCTTC,CASSLSGTEGGYTF
TRBV28,TRBD1,TRBJ1-5,many,TGTGCCAGCAGTTCAACAGGGACAGGCTTCAATCAGCCCCAGCATTTT,CASSSTGTGFNQPQHF
TRBV9,TRBD1,TRBJ1-3,NA,TGTGCCAGCAGCTTGGGACAGGAAAACACCATATATTTT,CASSLGQENTIYF
TRBV4-1,NA,TRBJ1-2,NA,TGCGCCAGCAGCCAAGATCCGGTCGGGGTGGCTGGCTACACCTTC,CASSQDPVGVAGYTF
TRBV12-3/TRBV12-4,TRBD2,TRBJ2-1,few,TGTGCCAGCAGTGATAGCGGGAGCTCCTACAATGAGCAGTTCTTC,CASSDSGSSYNEQFF
TRBV20-1,NA,TRBJ2-1,many,TGCAGTGCTAGATGGCAATACAATGAGCAGTTCTTC,CSARWQYNEQFF
TRBV6-9,NA,TRBJ2-7,NA,TGTGCCAGCAGTTTACCGACAGGTACCTACGAGCGGTACTTC,CASSLPTGTYERYF
TRBV20-1,TRBD2,TRBJ2-7,NA,TGCAGTGCTAGACCTCTAGCGGATGGCAGCTACGAGCAGTACTTC,CSARPLADGSYEQYF
TRBV5-6,NA,TRBJ2-7,NA,TGTGCCAGCAGAGGTCAGGGTAGCGAGCAGTACTTC,CASRGQGSEQYF
TRBV7-2,TRBD2,TRBJ2-7,NA,TGTGCCAGCAGGTTACTAGCGGGAGGCCCCTACGAGCAGTACTTC,CASRLLAGGPYEQYF
TRBV28,NA,TRBJ1-5,many,TGTGCCAGCAGTCCCGCCGGAGGGCATCAGCATTTT,CASSPAGGHQHF
TRBV27,NA,TRBJ2-7,many,TGTGCCAGCAGTTTTGTATTCCGGCAGGGGTCCTCCTACGAGCAGTACTTC,CASSFVFRQGSSYEQYF
TRBV27,NA,TRBJ2-3,NA,TGTGCCAGCAGTTTTCGCCTCCGGGGAGATACGCATTATTTT,CASSFRLRGDTHYF
TRBV20-1,NA,TRBJ2-7,NA,TGCAGTGCGGAGTGGGGTACTAGCAGGTACGAGCAGTACTTC,CSAEWGTSRYEQYF
TRBV7-2,NA,TRBJ2-1,many,TGTGCCAGCAGCTTAGAGGTTGAGCAGTTCTTC,CASSLEVEQFF
TRBV28,TRBD2,TRBJ2-7,many,TGTGCCAGCAAAACCCCGCGGGGGAGCTCCTACGAGCAGTACTTC,CASKTPRGSSYEQYF
TRBV4-2,NA,TRBJ2-3,NA,TGTGCCAGCAGCCAAGATCAGGGTCCGGCAGATACGCAGTATTTT,CASSQDQGPADTQYF
TRBV20-1,TRBD1,TRBJ2-1,many,TGCAGTGCTAGGGCCGGGACAGCACCCTACAATGAGCAGTTCTTC,CSARAGTAPYNEQFF
TRBV3-1,NA,TRBJ2-7,many,TGTGCCAGCAGCCAAGACGGGGGGCTACCATACGAGCAGTACTTC,CASSQDGGLPYEQYF
TRBV4-1,NA,TRBJ2-3,many,TGCGCCAGCAGCCAAGTTAAGGCGGACACAGATACGCAGTATTTT,CASSQVKADTDTQYF
TRBV6-5,TRBD2,TRBJ2-5,NA,TGTGCCAGCAGTTACTCGGGACTAGCGGGATCCCAAGAGACCCAGTACTTC,CASSYSGLAGSQETQYF
TRBV3-1,NA,TRBJ1-1,NA,TGTGCCAGCAGCCAAGACCTCACAGGCCGCGAGGCTTTCTTT,CASSQDLTGREAFF
TRBV4-1,NA,TRBJ2-3,NA,TGCGCCAGCAGCCTGAGCCGGAGGGGGGATACGCAGTATTTT,CASSLSRRGDTQYF
TRBV6-1,TRBD1,TRBJ1-6,many,TGTGCCAGCCGGTTGGGGCAGGGGGTCCCTTCGGGTGGTTCACCCCTCCACTTT,CASRLGQGVPSGGSPLHF
TRBV3-1,NA,TRBJ2-6,NA,TGTGCCAGCAGCCAAGACTTCTCTGGGGCCAACGTCCTGACTTTC,CASSQDFSGANVLTF
TRBV19,NA,TRBJ1-1,few,TGTGCCAGTACCACGCCCGGACAGAACACTGAAGCTTTCTTT,CASTTPGQNTEAFF
TRBV6-1,TRBD1,TRBJ1-2,many,TGTGCCAGCAGTCGGGACAGGGCTAACTATGGCTACACCTTC,CASSRDRANYGYTF
TRBV7-8,NA,TRBJ1-3,many,TGTGCCAGCAGCTACACAGGGTTTCGAAACACCATATATTTT,CASSYTGFRNTIYF
TRBV4-3,NA,TRBJ2-4,few,TGCGCCAGCAGCCCCCACCCGGGGGAGGTGGCCAAAAACATTCAGTACTTC,CASSPHPGEVAKNIQYF
TRBV6-1,NA,TRBJ1-1,many,TGTGCCAGCAGCTACTGGGGGGGGACTGAAGCTTTCTTT,CASSYWGGTEAFF
TRBV4-2,NA,TRBJ2-7,few,TGTGCCAGCAGCCAAGAACAGGTCCGGGAAGCGCAGTACTTC,CASSQEQVREAQYF
TRBV27,NA,TRBJ1-3,many,TGTGCCAGCAGTCCAGAGGGGGGGTACTCTGGAAACACCATATATTTT,CASSPEGGYSGNTIYF
TRBV12-5,NA,TRBJ1-3,few,TGTGCTAGTGGTTTGACGGTCGGGAGATCTGGAAACACCATATATTTT,CASGLTVGRSGNTIYF
TRBV20-1,NA,TRBJ1-1,many,TGCAGTGCTAGACCCCCCCATGGGGACACTGAAGCTTTCTTT,CSARPPHGDTEAFF
TRBV30,TRBD1,TRBJ1-2,NA,TGTGCCCGAGACGGCAGGGGGAACTATGGCTACACCTTC,CARDGRGNYGYTF
TRBV7-2,TRBD2,TRBJ2-5,NA,TGTGCCAGCATCTCTTCCGGGACTAGCGGGGTACGAGAGACCCAGTACTTC,CASISSGTSGVRETQYF